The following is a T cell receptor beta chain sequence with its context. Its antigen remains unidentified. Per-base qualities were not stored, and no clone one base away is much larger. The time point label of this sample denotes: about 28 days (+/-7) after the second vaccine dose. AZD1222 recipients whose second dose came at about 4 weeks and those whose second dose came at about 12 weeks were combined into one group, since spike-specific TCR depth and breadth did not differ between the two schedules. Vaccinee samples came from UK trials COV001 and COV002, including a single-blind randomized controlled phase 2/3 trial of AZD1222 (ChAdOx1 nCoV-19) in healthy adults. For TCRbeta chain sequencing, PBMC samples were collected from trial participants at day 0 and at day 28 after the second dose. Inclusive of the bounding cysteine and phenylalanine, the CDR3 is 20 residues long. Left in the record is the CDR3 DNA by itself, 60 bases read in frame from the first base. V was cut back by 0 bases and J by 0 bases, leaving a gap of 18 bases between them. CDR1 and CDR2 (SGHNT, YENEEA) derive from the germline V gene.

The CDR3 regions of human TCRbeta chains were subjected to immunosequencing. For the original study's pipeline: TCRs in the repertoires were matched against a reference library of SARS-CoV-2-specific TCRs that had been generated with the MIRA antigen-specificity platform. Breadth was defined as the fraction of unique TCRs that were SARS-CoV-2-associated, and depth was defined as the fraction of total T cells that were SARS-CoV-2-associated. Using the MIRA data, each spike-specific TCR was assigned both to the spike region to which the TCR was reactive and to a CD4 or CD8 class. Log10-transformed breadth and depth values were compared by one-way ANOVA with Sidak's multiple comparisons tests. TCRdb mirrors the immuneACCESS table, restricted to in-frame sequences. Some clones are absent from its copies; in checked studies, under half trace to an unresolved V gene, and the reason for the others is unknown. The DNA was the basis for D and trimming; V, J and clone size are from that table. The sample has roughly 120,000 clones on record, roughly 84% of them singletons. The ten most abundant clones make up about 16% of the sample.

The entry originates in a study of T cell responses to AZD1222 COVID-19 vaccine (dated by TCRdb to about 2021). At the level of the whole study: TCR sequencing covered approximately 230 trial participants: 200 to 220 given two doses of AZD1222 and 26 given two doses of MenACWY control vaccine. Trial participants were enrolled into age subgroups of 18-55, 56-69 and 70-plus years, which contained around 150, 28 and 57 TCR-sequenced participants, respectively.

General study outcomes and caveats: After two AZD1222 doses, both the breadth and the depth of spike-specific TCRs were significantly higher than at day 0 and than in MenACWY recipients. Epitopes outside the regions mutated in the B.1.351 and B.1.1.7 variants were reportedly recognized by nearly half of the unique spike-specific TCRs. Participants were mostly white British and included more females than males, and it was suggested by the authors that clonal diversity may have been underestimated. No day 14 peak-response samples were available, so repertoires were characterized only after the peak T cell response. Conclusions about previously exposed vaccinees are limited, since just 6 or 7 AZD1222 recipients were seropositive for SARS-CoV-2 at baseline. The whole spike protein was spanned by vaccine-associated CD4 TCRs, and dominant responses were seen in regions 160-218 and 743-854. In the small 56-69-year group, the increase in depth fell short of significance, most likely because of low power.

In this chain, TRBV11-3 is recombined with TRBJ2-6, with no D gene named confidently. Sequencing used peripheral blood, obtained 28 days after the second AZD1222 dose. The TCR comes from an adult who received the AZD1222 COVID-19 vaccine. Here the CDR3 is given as CASSLEFTALSSSGANVLTF. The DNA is TGTGCCAGCAGCTTAGAGTTCACGGCCCTCTCCTCCTCTGGGGCCAACGTCCTGACTTTC.